The rows below give T cell receptor beta chains drawn from one sample of a study of CD8+ T cells in alopecia areata. Data came from immunoSEQ multiplex PCR; TCRdb stores just in-frame clones and leaves some out. The sample records some 200,000 clones, 40% to 45% being singletons. The source material was CD4+ T cells sorted from blood, sampled around week 36, from a patient treated with tofacitinib. Source of these receptors: a human donor with alopecia areata. CDR3s include the opening cysteine and the closing phenylalanine or tryptophan. The order of the fields is J gene, V gene, D gene, clone size, CDR3 DNA, CDR3 protein. The D gene is left open where the match is weak. The size of a clone is reported for some rows only, either as once, few or many, or as a class for expanded clones.

>TRBJ1-2|TRBV29-1|TRBD1|-
TGCAGCGCCCGGACAGGGTATGGCTACACCTTC
CSARTGYGYTF
>TRBJ1-1|TRBV30|TRBD1|-
TGTGCCTGGAAACTCCGGGACAGGGGGGTAAACACTGAAGCTTTCTTT
CAWKLRDRGVNTEAFF
>TRBJ2-1|TRBV28|TRBD2|few
TGTGCCAGCTCACGAGATAGCGGGAGAACTAATGAGCAGTTCTTC
CASSRDSGRTNEQFF
>TRBJ2-5|TRBV5-4|-|-
TGTGCCAGCAGCTGGGGAGCGGGTGGGCCCCAAGAGGCCCAGTACTTC
CASSWGAGGPQEAQYF
>TRBJ2-2|TRBV19|-|few
TGTGCCAGTAGTGCGTTAGGGTGGAGTGTTAACACCGGGGAGCTGTTTTTT
CASSALGWSVNTGELFF
>TRBJ2-1|TRBV20-1|-|-
TGCAGTGCCCATAACCTTAATGAGCAGTTCTTC
CSAHNLNEQFF
>TRBJ2-2|TRBV29-1|-|-
TGCAGCGTTGGGGGAGCCGGGGAGCTGTTTTTT
CSVGGAGELFF
>TRBJ2-7|TRBV27|-|-
TGTGCCAGCAGTCGGGGAGTTGCCTACGAGCAGTACTTC
CASSRGVAYEQYF
>TRBJ1-5|TRBV5-1|TRBD1|-
TGCGCCAGCAGTTATAATGGACAGGGGAATCAGCCCCAGCATTTT
CASSYNGQGNQPQHF
>TRBJ2-1|TRBV29-1|TRBD2|-
TGCAGCGTTGGGACTAGCGGGACGGGCAATGAGCAGTTCTTC
CSVGTSGTGNEQFF
>TRBJ2-2|TRBV5-1|-|-
TGCGCCAGCACCTCGGGCCCGAACACCGGGGAGCTGTTTTTT
CASTSGPNTGELFF
>TRBJ2-4|TRBV4-2|-|-
TGTGCCAGCAGCCAAGATGCGGGACAGCGAAACATTCAGTACTTC
CASSQDAGQRNIQYF
>TRBJ2-7|TRBV4-2|TRBD2|-
TGTGCCAGCAGCACTCTAGCGGGAGACGAGCAGTACTTC
CASSTLAGDEQYF
>TRBJ2-6|TRBV11-2|-|-
TGTGCCAGCAGCTCTCAGCTCAGAGTCCCTGGGGCCAACGTCCTGACTTTC
CASSSQLRVPGANVLTF
>TRBJ2-7|TRBV12-5|-|-
TGTGCTAGTGTTGCGGGATCCCCCTCCTACGAGCAGTACTTC
CASVAGSPSYEQYF
>TRBJ2-2|TRBV4-3|-|-
TGCGCCAGCAGCCAGGGGTGGGGTGGAACCGGGGAGCTGTTTTTT
CASSQGWGGTGELFF
>TRBJ2-1|TRBV29-1|TRBD2|few
TGCAGCGGCGGCCCCTCTAGCGGCAGCTCCTACAATGAGCAGTTCTTC
CSGGPSSGSSYNEQFF
>TRBJ1-5|TRBV2|-|-
TGTGCCAGCAGTGGTGGGAAGCGAAGCAATCAGCCCCAGCATTTT
CASSGGKRSNQPQHF
>TRBJ2-7|TRBV7-2|-|-
TGTGCCAGCAGCCCCGACAGGACTAGAGGAGAGCAGTACTTC
CASSPDRTRGEQYF
>TRBJ2-7|TRBV2|TRBD1|-
TGTGCCAGCAGGATCGGACAGGGGACCGAGCAGTACTTC
CASRIGQGTEQYF
>TRBJ1-2|TRBV29-1|-|-
TGCAGCGTAGGACGGGTTCCGGATGGCTACACCTTC
CSVGRVPDGYTF
>TRBJ2-6|TRBV29-1|-|few
TGCAGCGCTCGTTTTGGGGCCAACGTCCTGACTTTC
CSARFGANVLTF
>TRBJ2-1|TRBV30|TRBD2|-
TGTGCCTGCTCAGCGACTAGCGGGAGGGCCGGGGAGCAGTTCTTC
CACSATSGRAGEQFF
>TRBJ1-5|TRBV7-2|-|few
TGTGCCAGCAGCTCAGGGGTAAATCAGCCCCAGCATTTT
CASSSGVNQPQHF
>TRBJ2-1|TRBV28|-|many
TGTGCCAGCAGCCTCTGTGGGTTCTTC
CASSLCGFF
>TRBJ2-1|TRBV25-1|TRBD2|-
TGTGCCAGCAGTGTAACCGGGACTAGCGGGAGGCGGAATGAGCAGTTCTTC
CASSVTGTSGRRNEQFF
>TRBJ1-1|TRBV29-1|-|-
TGCAGCGTTGAAGATCGACAGAAAGCTTTCTTT
CSVEDRQKAFF
>TRBJ2-7|TRBV7-2|TRBD2|-
TGTGCCAGCAGCTTAGAAGGGACTAGTAACTCCTACGAGCAGTACTTC
CASSLEGTSNSYEQYF
>TRBJ2-7|TRBV7-2|TRBD2|-
TGTGCCAGCAGCTCCTTTACTAGCGGGCCCTACGAGCAGTACTTC
CASSSFTSGPYEQYF
>TRBJ2-5|TRBV29-1|TRBD2|few
TGCAGCGTTACCCCCCAGCGATTCTGGACTAGTGAATCAAAAGAGACCCAGTACTTC
CSVTPQRFWTSESKETQYF
>TRBJ2-3|TRBV5-1|-|-
TGCGCCAGCAGCTTGGACTCCACAGATACGCAGTATTTT
CASSLDSTDTQYF
>TRBJ2-7|TRBV2|TRBD1|-
TGTGCCAGCATGAAGGACAGGAACTACGAGCAGTACTTC
CASMKDRNYEQYF
>TRBJ2-2|TRBV30|TRBD2|-
TGTGCCTGGAGTGACTATGGGACTAGCTCCGGGGAGCTGTTTTTT
CAWSDYGTSSGELFF
>TRBJ2-2|TRBV29-1|-|-
TGCAGCGTTTCGAAAGGGAACACCGGGGAGCTGTTTTTT
CSVSKGNTGELFF
>TRBJ2-7|TRBV7-9|-|-
TGTGCCAGCAGCTTAGGGCAGGGTGGAGAGCAGTACTTC
CASSLGQGGEQYF
>TRBJ2-3|TRBV28|-|-
TGTGCCAGCAGGGGTAGCGGAACTAGCACAGATACGCAGTATTTT
CASRGSGTSTDTQYF